Each of the 13 T cell receptor beta chains below was sequenced from the same sample in a study of T cells in women clearing cervical HPV infection. The data were produced by immunoSEQ multiplex PCR, yet TCRdb's version contains in-frame clones alone and is incomplete. The specimen's table records fewer than 35,000 clones. Sequencing was carried out using blood buffy coat. The receptors come from a woman aged 18-70 years with a cervical HPV16 infection that either progressed to CIN3+ or cleared (not recorded which).

A note on this clone: Coverage ceases 3 residues before the CDR3 finishes, and the germline J gene fills in the end. V and J are TRBV18 and TRBJ1-2, with TRBD1 identical over 7 bases. The V and J ends lost 6 bases and 0 bases, in that order; junction bases with no gene match: 1. Germline V gene data show CDR1 as KGHSH and CDR2 as LQKENI. This CDR3 comprises 13 residues. The sequenced CDR3 bases are TGTGCCAGCTCCGGGACAGCTAACTATGGC. Translated, it gives CASSGTANYG. The full CDR3 reads CASSGTANYGYTF.

Note on this clone: The read ends 3 residues shy of where the CDR3 ends; the end is completed using the germline J gene. The chain employs TRBV2 and TRBJ1-2; 8 positions agree with TRBD1. Looked up from germline, CDR1 is SNHLY and CDR2 is FYNNEI. This CDR3 has 15 residues. CDR3 in amino acids: CASSKGTGPLYDYTF. Incomplete CDR3 DNA: TGTGCCAGCAGTAAAGGGACAGGCCCACTCTACGAC.

CDR3 bases read: TGCGCCAGCAGCTCAACAGGGTTCCTGAAAGAGACC. Protein: CASSSTGFLKET. The entire CDR3 protein is CASSSTGFLKETQYF. V is TRBV5-1 and J is TRBJ2-5, with D perhaps TRBD1 (6 bases). Sequencing ends 3 residues short of the CDR3 end; the germline J gene provides the rest. Germline V gene data show CDR1 as SGHRS and CDR2 as YFSETQ. The CDR3 is 15 amino acids. The V end lost 3 bases, the J end lost 3 bases, and 15 bases lay between the germline ends.

Concerning this clone: Read coverage stops 3 residues before the CDR3 terminus; the germline J gene supplies the remainder. The V and J genes are TRBV6-2 or TRBV6-3 and TRBJ2-3; possibly TRBD1 or TRBD2 for D (5 bases each). The CDR3 length is 16 residues. Germline V gene data show CDR1 as MNHEY and CDR2 as SVGEGT. The V and J ends lost 5 bases and 8 bases respectively, with 23 bases between them. The CDR3: CASSPGSRFLLGTQYF. The DNA read from the CDR3 is TGTGCCAGCAGTCCAGGGAGTCGGTTTCTTCTCGGTACG.

Comments on this clone: The read is 3 residues too short to cover the CDR3 end, so that end is filled in from the germline J gene. V and J are TRBV18 and TRBJ1-2, with a possible D match to TRBD1 (5 bases). The CDR3 is 15 residues long. V lost 5 bases and J 2 bases, leaving 15 bases between the germline ends. CDR1 and CDR2 from the germline V gene are KGHSH and LQKENI. The part of the CDR3 DNA that was read is TGTGCCAGCTCAGTCGAAGGGGTTATCAACTATGGC. Translated: CASSVEGVINYG. The entire CDR3 sequence reads CASSVEGVINYGYTF. The whole variable domain, remainder taken from reference TRBV18 and TRBJ1-2, is NAGVMQNPRHLVRRRGQEARLRCSPMKGHSHVYWYRQLPEEGLKFMVYLQKENIIDESGMPKERFSAEFPKEGPSILRIQQVVRGDSAAYFCASSVEGVINYGYTFGSGTRLTVV.

As concerns this clone: The CDR3 is cut off 3 residues early in the read; its end comes from the germline J gene. V and J are TRBV7-2 and TRBJ2-4; D is possibly TRBD1 (6 bases). Germline V gives CDR1 SGHTA, CDR2 FQGNSA. The CDR3 covers 12 residues. CDR3: CASSLSTGGQYF. The sequenced CDR3 bases are TGTGCCAGCAGCCTCTCGACAGGAGGT. The full variable domain, its missing parts supplied by reference TRBV7-2 and TRBJ2-4, is GAGVSQSPSNKVTEKGKDVELRCDPISGHTALYWYRQSLGQGLEFLIYFQGNSAPDKSGLPSDRFSAERTGGSVSTLTIQRTQQEDSAVYLCASSLSTGGQYFGAGTRLSVL.

Turning to this clone: The read ends 3 residues early relative to the CDR3; the germline J gene fills the gap. The gene calls are TRBV5-1 and TRBJ2-7; TRBD2 is a possible D gene (6 bases). This CDR3 comprises 15 residues. Germline V gene lookup returns CDR1 SGHRS and CDR2 YFSETQ. Trimming took off 4 bases at V and 3 bases at J, with 17 bases between the two ends. CDR3 DNA (partial): TGCGCCAGCAGCCCGGAGGGAGCGGGCGGCTACGAG. As protein: CASSPEGAGGYE. The whole CDR3 protein reads CASSPEGAGGYEQYF.

Turning to this clone: The read comes to an end 3 residues before the CDR3 does, leaving the germline J gene to fill in the end. V is TRBV5-6 and J is TRBJ2-7; the D gene is possibly TRBD1 (7 bases). The CDR3 spans 14 residues. The ends were cut back, 0 bases at V and 4 bases at J, with 11 bases in the middle. CDR1 and CDR2 (germline): SGHDT, YYEEEE. CDR3 in amino acids: CASSLGRGRYEQYF. Partial CDR3 DNA: TGTGCCAGCAGCTTGGGCAGGGGGAGGTACGAG.

On this clone: The sequenced fragment ends 3 residues before the CDR3 boundary, so the rest is inferred from the germline J gene. V usage is TRBV19 and J usage is TRBJ2-5; 7 nucleotides align to TRBD1. The CDR3 runs to 13 residues. CDR1 and CDR2 from the germline V gene are LNHDA and SQIVND (reference sequence). With V trimmed by 4 bases and J by 4 bases, 3 bases remained unmatched. The DNA read from the CDR3 is TGTGCCAGTAGTAGACGACAGGGAGAGACC. Translation: CASSRRQGET. The complete CDR3 sequence is CASSRRQGETQYF.

A remark on this clone: With the read ending 3 residues before the CDR3 end, the germline J gene is used to fill in that end. This chain links TRBV29-1 with TRBJ1-2, with 9 bases fitting TRBD1. Germline V gene data show CDR1 as SQVTM and CDR2 as ANQGSEA. The CDR3 spans 12 residues. The CDR3 bases that were read are TGCAGCGTGAGGACAGGGGATTACGAC. It specifies CSVRTGDYD. The complete CDR3 sequence is CSVRTGDYDYTF.

Worth noting for this clone: The DNA ends 3 residues before the CDR3 does, and the rest of the CDR3 is filled in from the germline J gene. This chain joins TRBV29-1 and TRBJ2-2; D perhaps matches TRBD2 (6 bases). CDR1 and CDR2 from the germline V gene are SQVTM and ANQGSEA. This CDR3 region has 15 residues. The CDR3 sequence is CSVDGGSATNEKLFF. The DNA read from the CDR3 is TGCAGCGTTGACGGGGGTTCCGCAACTAATGAAAAG.

About this clone: The CDR3 end lies 3 residues beyond the end of the read and is filled in from the germline J gene. The chain employs TRBV20-1 and TRBJ1-1, with TRBD1 identical over 9 bases. Germline values: CDR1 DFQATT, CDR2 SNEGSKA (reference sequence). The CDR3 contains 17 residues. J was trimmed by 3 bases and V by 3 bases; bases with no gene match: 14. The CDR3 sequence is CSARTTGGRYSDTEAFF. The CDR3 DNA, read in part, is TGCAGTGCTAGGACGACAGGGGGAAGGTATAGTGACACTGAA.

With respect to this clone: The read falls 3 residues short of the CDR3 end, and the missing part is taken from the germline J gene. The rearrangement uses TRBV19 and TRBJ1-2; tentatively, D is TRBD1 (5 bases). Germline assignment: CDR1 LNHDA and CDR2 SQIVND (reference sequence). V was trimmed by 5 bases and J by 6 bases, leaving 16 bases between them. CDR3 length equals 14 residues. The chain's CDR3 is CASSGRGRWDGYTF. The sequenced part of the CDR3 DNA is TGTGCCAGTAGTGGCCGGGGGAGGTGGGATGGC.